This T cell receptor (beta chain) was captured in a study of T cells after yellow fever vaccination. CDR1 LNHDA and CDR2 SQIVND come from the germline V gene (reference sequence). The CDR3 loop spans 14 amino acids. The V end was cut by 1 base, the J end by 1 base, with 7 bases between. A process of 5'RACE template switching, which added a universal primer site and UMIs, was used to make TCR cDNA. Each CDR3 protein is one row after TCRdb ran MiXCR on the 5' RACE reads. The profile covers over 300,000 distinct CDR3 sequences, with around 7% appearing a single time and 18% taken by the ten largest. This clonotype came up a few times.

This clonotype was sampled from a man younger than 35 who received the YFV17D yellow fever vaccine. The chain is built from TRBV19 and TRBJ1-1; D gene uncertain. Source: PBMCs, taken about 41 days after the first yellow fever vaccination. CDR3 protein: CASSIGTQNTEAFF. In DNA, the CDR3 is TGTGCCAGTAGTATAGGGACCCAGAACACTGAAGCTTTCTTT.